The present T cell receptor (beta chain) was sequenced within a study of cytomegalovirus exposure and HLA in healthy donors. Whole-study findings and limits: Reported findings show TCR beta sequences accurately forecast HLA-A and HLA-B alleles in most subjects. According to a later analysis, donors in an Asian-associated ancestry cluster reportedly had fewer N-insertions than the roughly 720-donor mean.

For this clone: Its matching antigen is unknown. At the DNA level, this CDR3 is encoded by other sequences in the same sample as well.

The primer mix had 60 Vbeta and 13 Jbeta primers. Clones were sequenced by immunoSEQ multiplex PCR, and TCRdb holds only the in-frame ones, with some missing. The sample has about 120,000 clones, approximately 15% seen once; the top ten hold about 1.9%. Germline CDR1 is MRHNA and CDR2 is SNTAGT. The junction had 5 bases not matched to a gene; V was cut back by 5 bases and J by 3 bases. CDR3 length equals 16 residues. Healthy bone marrow donors supplied every sample. This TCR was sampled from a woman between 18 and 29 years old in good health and CMV-seronegative. This chain joins TRBV6-4 and TRBJ2-2, with 11 bases that match TRBD2. What was sequenced was PBMCs. CDR3 protein: CASSTLAGGDTGELFF. DNA of the CDR3: TGTGCCAGCAGTACTCTAGCGGGGGGAGACACCGGGGAGCTGTTTTTT.